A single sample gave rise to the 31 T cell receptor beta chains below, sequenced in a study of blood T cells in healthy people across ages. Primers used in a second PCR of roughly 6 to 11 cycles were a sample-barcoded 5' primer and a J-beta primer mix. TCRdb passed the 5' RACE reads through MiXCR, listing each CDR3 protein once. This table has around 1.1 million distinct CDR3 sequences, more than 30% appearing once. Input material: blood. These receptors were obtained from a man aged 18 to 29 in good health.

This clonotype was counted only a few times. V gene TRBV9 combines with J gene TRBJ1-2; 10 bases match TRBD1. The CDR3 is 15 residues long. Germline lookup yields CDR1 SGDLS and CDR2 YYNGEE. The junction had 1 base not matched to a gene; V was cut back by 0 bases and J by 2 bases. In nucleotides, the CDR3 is TGTGCCAGCAGCGTAGAGGACAGGGGGAACTATGGCTACACCTTC. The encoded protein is CASSVEDRGNYGYTF. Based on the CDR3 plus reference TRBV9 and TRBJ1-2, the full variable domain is DSGVTQTPKHLITATGQRVTLRCSPRSGDLSVYWYQQSLDQGLQFLIQYYNGEERAKGNILERFSAQQFPDLHSELNLSSLELGDSALYFCASSVEDRGNYGYTFGSGTRLTVV.

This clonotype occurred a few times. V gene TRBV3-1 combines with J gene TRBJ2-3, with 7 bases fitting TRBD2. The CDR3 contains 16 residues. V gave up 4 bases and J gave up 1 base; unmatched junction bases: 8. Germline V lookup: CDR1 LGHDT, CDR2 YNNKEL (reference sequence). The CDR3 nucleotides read TGTGCCAGCAGCCCCACGACGGGGAGGGGCACAGATACGCAGTATTTT. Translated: CASSPTTGRGTDTQYF.

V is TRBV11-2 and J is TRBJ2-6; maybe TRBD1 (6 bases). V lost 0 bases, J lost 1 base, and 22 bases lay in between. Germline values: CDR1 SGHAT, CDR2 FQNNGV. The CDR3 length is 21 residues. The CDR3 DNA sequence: TGTGCCAGCAGCTTAGATTTTTCAAGTGGCAGGGGATGGTCTGGGGCCAACGTCCTGACTTTC. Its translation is CASSLDFSSGRGWSGANVLTF. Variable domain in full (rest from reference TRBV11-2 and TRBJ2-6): EAGVAQSPRYKIIEKRQSVAFWCNPISGHATLYWYQQILGQGPKLLIQFQNNGVVDDSQLPKDRFSAERLKGVDSTLKIQPAKLEDSAVYLCASSLDFSSGRGWSGANVLTFGAGSRLTVL.

This CDR3 is CASSLEGIGGEQYF. As DNA, the CDR3 is TGTGCCAGCAGCTTAGAAGGGATTGGGGGAGAGCAGTACTTC. The chain recombines TRBV7-2 with TRBJ2-5, with D possibly called TRBD1 or TRBD2 (5 bases each). Looked up from germline, CDR1 is SGHTA and CDR2 is FQGNSA. This CDR3 is built from 14 residues. Between the trimmed V and J ends, which lost 1 base and 11 bases, there was a span of 17 bases.

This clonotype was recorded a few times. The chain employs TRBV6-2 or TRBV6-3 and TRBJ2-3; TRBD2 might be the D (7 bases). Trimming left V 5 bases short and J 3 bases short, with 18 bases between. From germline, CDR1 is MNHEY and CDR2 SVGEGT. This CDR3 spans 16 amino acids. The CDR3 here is CASSVGGGPRTDTQYF. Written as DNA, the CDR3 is TGTGCCAGCAGTGTTGGGGGGGGGCCGCGGACAGATACGCAGTATTTT.

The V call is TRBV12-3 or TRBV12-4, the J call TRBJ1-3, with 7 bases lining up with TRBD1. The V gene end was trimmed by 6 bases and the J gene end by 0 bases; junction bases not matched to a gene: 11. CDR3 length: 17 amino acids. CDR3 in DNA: TGTGCCAGCAGGAGAACAGGGGAATTGCGCTCTGGAAACACCATATATTTT. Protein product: CASRRTGELRSGNTIYF.

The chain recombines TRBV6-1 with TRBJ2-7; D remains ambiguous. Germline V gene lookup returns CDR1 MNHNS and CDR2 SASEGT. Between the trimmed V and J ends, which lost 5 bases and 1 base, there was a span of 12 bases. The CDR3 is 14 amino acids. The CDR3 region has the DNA TGTGCCAGCAGTCAGACCGGGTGGTCCTACGAGCAGTACTTC. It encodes CASSQTGWSYEQYF.

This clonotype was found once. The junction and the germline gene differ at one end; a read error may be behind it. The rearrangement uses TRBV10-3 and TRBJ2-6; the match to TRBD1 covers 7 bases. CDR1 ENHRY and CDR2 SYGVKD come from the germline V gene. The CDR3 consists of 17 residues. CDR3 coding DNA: TGTGCCATCCGTTTGGCAGGGGGTATCTCTGGGGCCACCGTCCTGACTTTC. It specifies CAIRLAGGISGATVLTF.

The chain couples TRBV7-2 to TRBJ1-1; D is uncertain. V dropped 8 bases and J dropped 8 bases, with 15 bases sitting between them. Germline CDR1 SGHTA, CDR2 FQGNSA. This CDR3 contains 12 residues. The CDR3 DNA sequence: TGTGCCAGCGGCCCCACCGGGCGGGAAGCTTTCTTT. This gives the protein CASGPTGREAFF.

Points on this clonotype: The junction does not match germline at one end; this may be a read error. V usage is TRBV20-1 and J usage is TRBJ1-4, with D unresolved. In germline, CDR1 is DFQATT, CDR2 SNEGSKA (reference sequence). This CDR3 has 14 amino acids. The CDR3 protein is CSARDSARSEKLFF. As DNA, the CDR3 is TGCAGTGCTAGAGATTCGGCTCGGAGTGAAAAGCTGTTTTTT.

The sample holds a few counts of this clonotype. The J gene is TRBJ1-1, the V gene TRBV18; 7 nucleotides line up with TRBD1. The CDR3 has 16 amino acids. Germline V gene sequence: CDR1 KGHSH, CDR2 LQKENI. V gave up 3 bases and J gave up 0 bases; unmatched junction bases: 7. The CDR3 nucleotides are TGTGCCAGCTCACCTATGACGGGACAGCTGAACACTGAAGCTTTCTTT. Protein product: CASSPMTGQLNTEAFF.

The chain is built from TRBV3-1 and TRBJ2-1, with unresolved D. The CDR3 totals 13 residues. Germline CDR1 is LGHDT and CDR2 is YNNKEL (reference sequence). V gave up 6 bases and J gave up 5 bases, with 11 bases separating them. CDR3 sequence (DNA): TGTGCCAGCAGGACCGTCCTCGACAATGAGCAGTTCTTC. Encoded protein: CASRTVLDNEQFF.

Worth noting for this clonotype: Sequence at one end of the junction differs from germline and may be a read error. The CDR3 DNA reads TGTGCCAGCAGTTACTCCGGCCTCCGGACAGATACGCGGTATTTT. It translates to CASSYSGLRTDTRYF. J is TRBJ2-3 and V is TRBV6-5, with a tentative D call TRBD1 (6 bases). The CDR3 consists of 15 residues. The germline V gene encodes CDR1 MNHEY and CDR2 SVGAGI.

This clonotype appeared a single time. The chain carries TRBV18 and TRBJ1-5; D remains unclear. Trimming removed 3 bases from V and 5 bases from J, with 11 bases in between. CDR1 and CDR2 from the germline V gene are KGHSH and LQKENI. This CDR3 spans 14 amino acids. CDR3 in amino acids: CASSPGGLDQPQHF. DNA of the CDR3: TGTGCCAGCTCACCGGGAGGGTTGGATCAGCCCCAGCATTTT.

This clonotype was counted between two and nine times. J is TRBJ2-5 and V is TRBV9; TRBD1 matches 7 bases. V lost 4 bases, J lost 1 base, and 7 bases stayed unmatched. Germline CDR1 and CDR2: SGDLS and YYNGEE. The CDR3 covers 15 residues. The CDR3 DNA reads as TGTGCCAGCAGCTCCGGGACAGCGCTCCAAGAGACCCAGTACTTC. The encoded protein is CASSSGTALQETQYF.

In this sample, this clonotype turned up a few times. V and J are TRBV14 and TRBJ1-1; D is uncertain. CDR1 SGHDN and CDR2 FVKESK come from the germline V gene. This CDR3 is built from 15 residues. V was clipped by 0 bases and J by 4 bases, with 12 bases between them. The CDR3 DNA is TGTGCCAGCAGCCAAGAACACGCGCCCACCACTGAAGCTTTCTTT. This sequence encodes CASSQEHAPTTEAFF.

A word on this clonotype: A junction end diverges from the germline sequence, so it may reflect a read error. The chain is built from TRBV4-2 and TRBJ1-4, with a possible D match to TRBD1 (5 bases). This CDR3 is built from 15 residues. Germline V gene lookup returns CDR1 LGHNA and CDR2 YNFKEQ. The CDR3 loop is CVSSQDTGMGRGLFF. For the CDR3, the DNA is TGTGTCAGCAGCCAAGATACGGGAATGGGGCGCGGACTGTTTTTT.

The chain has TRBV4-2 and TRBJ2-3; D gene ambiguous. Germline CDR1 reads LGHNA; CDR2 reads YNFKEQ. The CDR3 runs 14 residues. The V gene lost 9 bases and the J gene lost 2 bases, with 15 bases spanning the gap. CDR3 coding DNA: TGTGCCAGTGGAAAGGGCGGCTTCACAGATACGCAGTATTTT. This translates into CASGKGGFTDTQYF.

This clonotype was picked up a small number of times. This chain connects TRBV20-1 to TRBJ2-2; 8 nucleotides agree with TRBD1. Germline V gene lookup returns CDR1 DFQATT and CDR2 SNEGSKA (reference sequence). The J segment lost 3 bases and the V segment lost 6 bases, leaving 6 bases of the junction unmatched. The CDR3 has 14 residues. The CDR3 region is CSATGTGDTGELFF. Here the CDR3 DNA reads TGCAGTGCAACCGGGACAGGTGACACCGGGGAGCTGTTTTTT.

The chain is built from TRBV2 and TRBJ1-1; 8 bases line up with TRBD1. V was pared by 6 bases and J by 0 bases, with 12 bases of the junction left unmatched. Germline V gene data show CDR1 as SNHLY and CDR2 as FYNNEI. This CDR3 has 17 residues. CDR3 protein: CASRVGQGGRMNTEAFF. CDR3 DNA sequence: TGTGCCAGCAGGGTAGGACAGGGTGGCAGAATGAACACTGAAGCTTTCTTT.

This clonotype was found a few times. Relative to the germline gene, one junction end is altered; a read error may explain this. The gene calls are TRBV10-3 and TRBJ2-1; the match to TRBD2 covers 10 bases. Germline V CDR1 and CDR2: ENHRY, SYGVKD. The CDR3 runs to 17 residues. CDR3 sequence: CVISESRASGGVYGQFF. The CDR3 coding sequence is TGTGTCATCAGTGAGTCGAGGGCCAGCGGGGGGGTCTATGGGCAGTTCTTC.

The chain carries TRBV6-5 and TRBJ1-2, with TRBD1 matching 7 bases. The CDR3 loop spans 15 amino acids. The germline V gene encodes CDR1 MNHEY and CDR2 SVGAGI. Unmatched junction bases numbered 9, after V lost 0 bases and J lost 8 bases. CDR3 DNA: TGTGCCAGCAGTTACTCGTACAGGGGTGAAGGAGGCTACACCTTC. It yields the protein CASSYSYRGEGGYTF.

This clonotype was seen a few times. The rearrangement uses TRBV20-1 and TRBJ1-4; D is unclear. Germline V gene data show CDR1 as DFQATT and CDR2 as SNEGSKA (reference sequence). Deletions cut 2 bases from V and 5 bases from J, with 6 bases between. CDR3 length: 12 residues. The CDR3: CSARPSNEKLFF. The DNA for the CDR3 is TGCAGTGCTAGACCCTCCAATGAAAAACTGTTTTTT.

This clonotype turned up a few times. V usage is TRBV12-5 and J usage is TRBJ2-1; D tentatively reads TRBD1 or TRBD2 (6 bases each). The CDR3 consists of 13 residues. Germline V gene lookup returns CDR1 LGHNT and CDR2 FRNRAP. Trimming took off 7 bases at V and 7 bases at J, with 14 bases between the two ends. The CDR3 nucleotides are TGTGCTAGTGCCCGGAGGGGGTCGAATGAGCAGTTCTTC. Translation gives CASARRGSNEQFF.

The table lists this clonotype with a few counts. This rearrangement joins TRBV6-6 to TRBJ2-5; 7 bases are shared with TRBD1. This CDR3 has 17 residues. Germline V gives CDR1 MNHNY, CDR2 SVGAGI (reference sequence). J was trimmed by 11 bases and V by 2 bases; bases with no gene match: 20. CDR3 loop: CASSYRALTGTTSEQYF. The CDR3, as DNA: TGTGCCAGCAGTTACAGGGCCTTGACAGGGACCACTAGTGAGCAGTACTTC.

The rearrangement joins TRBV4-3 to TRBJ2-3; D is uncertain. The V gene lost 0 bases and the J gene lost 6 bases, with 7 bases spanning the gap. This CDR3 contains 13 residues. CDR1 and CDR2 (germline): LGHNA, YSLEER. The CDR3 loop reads CASSQESWDTQYF. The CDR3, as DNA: TGCGCCAGCAGCCAAGAATCCTGGGATACGCAGTATTTT.

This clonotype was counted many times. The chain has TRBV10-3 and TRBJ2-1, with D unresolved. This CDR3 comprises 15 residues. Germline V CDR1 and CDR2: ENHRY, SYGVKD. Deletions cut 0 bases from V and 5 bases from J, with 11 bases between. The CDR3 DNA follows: TGTGCCATCAGTGAGTCTTTTACAAGGAACAATGAGCAGTTCTTC. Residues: CAISESFTRNNEQFF.

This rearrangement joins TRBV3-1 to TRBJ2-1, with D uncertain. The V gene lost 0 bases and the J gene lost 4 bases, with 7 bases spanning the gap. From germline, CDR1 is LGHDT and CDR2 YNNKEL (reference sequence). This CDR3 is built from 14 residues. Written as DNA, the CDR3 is TGTGCCAGCAGCCAAGAAAGTCTTTACAATGAGCAGTTCTTC. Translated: CASSQESLYNEQFF.

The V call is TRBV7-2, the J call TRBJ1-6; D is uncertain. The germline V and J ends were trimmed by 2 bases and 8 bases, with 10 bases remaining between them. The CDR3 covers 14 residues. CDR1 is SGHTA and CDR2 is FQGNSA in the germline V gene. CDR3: CASSLRVSDSPLHF. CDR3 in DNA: TGTGCCAGCAGCTTACGGGTGAGTGATTCACCCCTCCACTTT.

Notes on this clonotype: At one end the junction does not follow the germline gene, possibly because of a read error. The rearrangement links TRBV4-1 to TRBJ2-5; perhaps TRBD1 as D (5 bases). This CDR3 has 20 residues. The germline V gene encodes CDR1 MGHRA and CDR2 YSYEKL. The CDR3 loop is CAGSQDSGQGSRPSQETQYF. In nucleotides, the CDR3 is TGCGCCGGCAGCCAAGATTCCGGCCAGGGATCCCGACCCTCTCAAGAGACCCAGTACTTC.

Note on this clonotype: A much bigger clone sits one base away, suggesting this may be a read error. This CDR3 is CSASHETQYF. CDR3 bases: TGCAGTGCTAGTCACGAGACCCAGTACTTC. The chain has TRBV20-1 and TRBJ2-5; D remains unclear. CDR3 length: 10 residues. V dropped 3 bases and J dropped 5 bases, with 4 bases sitting between them. Looked up from germline, CDR1 is DFQATT and CDR2 is SNEGSKA (reference sequence).